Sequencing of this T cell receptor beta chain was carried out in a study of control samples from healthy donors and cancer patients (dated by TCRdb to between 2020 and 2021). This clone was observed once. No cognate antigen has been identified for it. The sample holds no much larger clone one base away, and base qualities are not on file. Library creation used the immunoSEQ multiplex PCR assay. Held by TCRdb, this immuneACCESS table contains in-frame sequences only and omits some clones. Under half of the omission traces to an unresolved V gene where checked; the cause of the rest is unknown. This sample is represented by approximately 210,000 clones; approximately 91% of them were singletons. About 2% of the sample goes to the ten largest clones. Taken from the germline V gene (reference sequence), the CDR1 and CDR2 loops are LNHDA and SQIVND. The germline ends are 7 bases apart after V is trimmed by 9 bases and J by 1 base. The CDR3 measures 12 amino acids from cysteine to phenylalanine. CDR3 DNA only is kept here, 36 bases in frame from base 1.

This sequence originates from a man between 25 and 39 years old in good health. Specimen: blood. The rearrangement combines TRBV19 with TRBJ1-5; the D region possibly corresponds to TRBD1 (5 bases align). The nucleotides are TGTGCCAGCCGGGACAGCAATCAGCCCCAGCATTTT. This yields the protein CASRDSNQPQHF.